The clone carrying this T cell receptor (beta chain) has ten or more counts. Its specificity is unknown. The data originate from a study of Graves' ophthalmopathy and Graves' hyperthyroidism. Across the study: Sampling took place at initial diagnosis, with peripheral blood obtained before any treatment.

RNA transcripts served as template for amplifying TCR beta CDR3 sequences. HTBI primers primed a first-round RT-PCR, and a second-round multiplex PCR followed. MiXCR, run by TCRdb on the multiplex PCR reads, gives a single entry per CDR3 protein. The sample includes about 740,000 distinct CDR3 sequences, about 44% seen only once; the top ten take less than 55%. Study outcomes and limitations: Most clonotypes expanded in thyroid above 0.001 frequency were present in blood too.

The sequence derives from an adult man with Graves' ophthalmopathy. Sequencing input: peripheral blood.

DNA of the CDR3: TGCAGCGTTGCGGGACAGGGGTCCTATGGCTACACCTTC. Translated, it gives CSVAGQGSYGYTF. V usage is TRBV29-1 and J usage is TRBJ1-2, with TRBD1 matching 10 bases. The V gene end was trimmed by 4 bases and the J gene end by 4 bases; junction bases not matched to a gene: 3. The CDR3 totals 13 residues. CDR1 and CDR2 (germline): SQVTM, ANQGSEA.